The 20 T cell receptor beta chains given below trace back to one sample, sequenced in a study of T cells in Graves' hyperthyroidism and ophthalmopathy. The source material, RNA transcripts, was used to amplify TCR beta CDR3 regions. With the HTBI primer set, the TCR CDR3 went through a first round of RT-PCR. Using its own MiXCR run on the multiplex PCR reads, TCRdb lists one record per CDR3 protein. The sample carries roughly 700,000 distinct CDR3 sequences, 12% to 15% recorded once. Sequenced: blood. These receptors were taken from a woman aged 18-35 years with Graves' hyperthyroidism.

This clonotype was counted many times. V usage is TRBV20-1 and J usage is TRBJ2-5; D is uncertain. Germline-derived CDR1 and CDR2 are DFQATT and SNEGSKA (reference sequence). This CDR3 region has 13 residues. Trimming pared 3 bases from V and 4 bases from J, leaving 12 bases between. Here the CDR3 DNA reads TGCAGTGCTAGTCTATCTCCCCGAGAGACCCAGTACTTC. The encoded protein is CSASLSPRETQYF.

The chain combines TRBV19 with TRBJ2-1; no clear D. This CDR3 is built from 13 residues. Germline values: CDR1 LNHDA, CDR2 SQIVND (reference sequence). V was trimmed by 5 bases and J by 2 bases, leaving 7 bases between them. This chain's CDR3 is CASSWQAYNEQFF. Written as DNA, the CDR3 is TGTGCCAGTAGTTGGCAGGCCTACAATGAGCAGTTCTTC. The full variable domain, with the rest looked up from reference TRBV19 and TRBJ2-1, is DGGITQSPKYLFRKEGQNVTLSCEQNLNHDAMYWYRQDPGQGLRLIYYSQIVNDFQKGDIAEGYSVSREKKESFPLTVTSAQKNPTAFYLCASSWQAYNEQFFGPGTRLTVL.

This clonotype has ten or more counts. J is TRBJ2-7 and V is TRBV27; D not resolved. Trimming stripped 4 bases from V and 5 bases from J, with 9 bases between. Germline CDR1 reads MNHEY; CDR2 reads SMNVEV (reference sequence). The CDR3 consists of 12 residues. The CDR3 is CASSYLGHEQYF. The CDR3 nucleotides are TGTGCCAGCAGTTACCTAGGGCACGAGCAGTACTTC.

This clonotype was seen only a few times. V gene TRBV20-1 combines with J gene TRBJ2-1; 8 nucleotides line up with TRBD2. Germline V lookup: CDR1 DFQATT, CDR2 SNEGSKA (reference sequence). V dropped 0 bases and J dropped 4; count of bases not matched to a gene: 8. This CDR3 is 16 amino acids long. CDR3 residues: CSARDRMASGYNEQFF. The DNA for the CDR3 is TGCAGTGCTAGAGATAGAATGGCTAGCGGGTACAATGAGCAGTTCTTC.

Comments on this clonotype: This may be a read error: a much more frequent sequence differs by one nucleotide. The chain combines TRBV6-5 with TRBJ2-1, with D tentatively TRBD2 (6 bases). Germline V lookup: CDR1 MNHEY, CDR2 SVGAGI. The CDR3 consists of 13 residues. The CDR3: CAGSYPGEDEQFF. The CDR3 DNA follows: TGTGCCGGCAGTTACCCGGGAGAGGATGAGCAGTTCTTC.

This chain connects TRBV6-1 to TRBJ1-2; D possibly corresponds to TRBD1 (6 bases). Germline assignment: CDR1 MNHNS and CDR2 SASEGT. This CDR3 region has 14 residues. V was shortened by 1 base and J by 4 bases, with 10 bases between the two germline ends. CDR3 DNA: TGTGCCAGCAGTGAAGGGGGGGCGACCTATGGCTACACCTTC. Translating it yields CASSEGGATYGYTF.

This clonotype appeared a few times. The chain links TRBV20-1 to TRBJ2-5; D might be TRBD1 or TRBD2, each matching 5 bases. Germline lookup yields CDR1 DFQATT and CDR2 SNEGSKA (reference sequence). There are 12 residues in the CDR3. The germline V and J ends were trimmed by 7 bases and 6 bases, with 15 bases remaining between them. The CDR3 bases are TGCAGTGGAACCGGGACGCTAAAGACCCAGTACTTC. This encodes CSGTGTLKTQYF.

This clonotype was seen ten or more times. CDR3 DNA: TGCAGCTCGTCAGAGTCGGCGGGAATTCGGAATGAGCAGTTCTTC. Protein: CSSSESAGIRNEQFF. This chain joins TRBV20-1 and TRBJ2-1; a possible D gene is TRBD2 (6 bases). This CDR3 comprises 15 residues. Germline V gene data show CDR1 as DFQATT and CDR2 as SNEGSKA (reference sequence).

This clonotype was counted many times. This rearrangement joins TRBV11-2 to TRBJ2-1; TRBD1 might be the D (6 bases). Trimming removed 3 bases at V and 0 bases at J, with 9 bases between. Germline V gives CDR1 SGHAT, CDR2 FQNNGV. There are 15 residues in the CDR3. For the CDR3, the DNA is TGTGCCAGCAGCTTCAGGGGAAACTCCTACAATGAGCAGTTCTTC. This translates into CASSFRGNSYNEQFF.

V and J are TRBV7-9 and TRBJ2-4, with TRBD1 identical over 9 bases. The length of the CDR3 is 15 residues. Trimming took 6 bases from V and 7 from J; bases not matched to a gene: 10. The germline CDR1 and CDR2 sequences are SEHNR and FQNEAQ (reference sequence). CDR3: CASSLQGARGNIQYF. The CDR3 bases are TGTGCCAGCAGTCTACAGGGGGCGCGTGGGAACATTCAGTACTTC.

Ten or more counts support this clonotype. The V and J genes are TRBV13 and TRBJ2-7; 11 bases agree with TRBD1. The CDR3 consists of 15 residues. V was clipped by 2 bases and J by 7 bases; unmatched bases: 7. Germline V gene data show CDR1 as PRHDT and CDR2 as FYEKMQ (reference sequence). DNA for the CDR3: TGTGCCAGCAGCTTAAAGGGACAGGGGGGGCTAGAGCAGTACTTC. It translates to CASSLKGQGGLEQYF.

This clonotype was seen a handful of times. The chain couples TRBV7-9 to TRBJ2-2; 9 nucleotides match TRBD2. The CDR3 loop spans 15 amino acids. The ends lost 6 bases at V and 4 bases at J; junction bases unmatched: 6. Germline V gives CDR1 SEHNR, CDR2 FQNEAQ (reference sequence). The CDR3 DNA reads TGTGCCAGCAGGGATTTAGCGGGAGCCACCGGGGAGCTGTTTTTT. As protein: CASRDLAGATGELFF. Full variable domain (outside the CDR3, taken from reference TRBV7-9 and TRBJ2-2): DTGVSQNPRHKITKRGQNVTFRCDPISEHNRLYWYRQTLGQGPEFLTYFQNEAQLEKSRLLSDRFSAERPKGSFSTLEIQRTEQGDSAMYLCASRDLAGATGELFFGEGSRLTVL.

This clonotype has only a few counts. The chain joins TRBV3-1 to TRBJ2-1, with TRBD2 matching 7 bases. The germline CDR1 and CDR2 sequences are LGHDT and YNNKEL (reference sequence). The junction had 9 bases not matched to a gene; V was cut back by 4 bases and J by 3 bases. The CDR3 has 16 residues. In nucleotides, the CDR3 is TGTGCCAGCAGCCCCAAGGCGGGCGGGAGCTACAATGAGCAGTTCTTC. This sequence encodes CASSPKAGGSYNEQFF.

V usage is TRBV24-1 and J usage is TRBJ2-2; 7 bases line up with TRBD2. The V gene end was trimmed by 12 bases and the J gene end by 4 bases; junction bases not matched to a gene: 13. Germline V gene data show CDR1 as KGHDR and CDR2 as SFDVKD. This CDR3 is built from 15 residues. CDR3 region: CAVQRLSGGTGELFF. In DNA, the CDR3 is TGTGCCGTTCAAAGACTGTCGGGGGGCACCGGGGAGCTGTTTTTT.

To note about this clonotype: The conserved phenylalanine or tryptophan normally closing the CDR3 is absent here, so this likely arose from a read error. The chain employs TRBV7-9 and TRBJ2-5; D is unresolved. CDR3 size: 13 residues. V shed 2 bases and J shed 2 bases, with 6 bases lying between them. Germline V lookup: CDR1 SEHNR, CDR2 FQNEAQ (reference sequence). CDR3 region: CASSLQSQETQYL. The DNA of the CDR3 is TGTGCCAGCAGCTTACAGTCTCAAGAGACCCAGTACTTA.

This clonotype was seen just once. The CDR3 nucleotides are TGTGCCAGCAGCTTTAGGGACGCTGAAGCTTTCTTT. This gives the protein CASSFRDAEAFF. The rearrangement joins TRBV13 to TRBJ1-1; possible D gene TRBD1, 5 bases. This CDR3 region has 12 residues. Trimming left V 3 bases short and J 6 bases short, with 8 bases between. Germline lookup yields CDR1 PRHDT and CDR2 FYEKMQ (reference sequence).

This clonotype was seen many times. The J gene is TRBJ2-7, the V gene TRBV3-1; D may be TRBD1 (6 bases). CDR1 and CDR2 (germline): LGHDT, YNNKEL (reference sequence). The CDR3 is made up of 14 amino acids. Trimming removed 1 base from V and 5 bases from J, with 12 bases in between. The CDR3 reads CASSQGQGRDEQYF. CDR3 in DNA: TGTGCCAGCAGCCAAGGTCAGGGGAGAGACGAGCAGTACTTC.

This clonotype was picked up a small number of times. The chain couples TRBV30 to TRBJ1-1, with D perhaps matching TRBD1 (6 bases). Trimming stripped 5 bases from V and 0 bases from J, with 10 bases between. CDR3 length equals 13 residues. Germline V gene sequence: CDR1 GTSNPN, CDR2 SVGIG (reference sequence). The CDR3 nucleotides are TGTGCCTGGGAGGACAGTTTGAACACTGAAGCTTTCTTT. Its protein product is CAWEDSLNTEAFF.

This clonotype was seen repeatedly, ten times or more. This chain joins TRBV28 and TRBJ2-7, with TRBD1 matching 8 bases. The V gene's germline CDR1 is MDHEN and CDR2 SYDVKM. V was clipped by 5 bases and J by 7 bases; unmatched bases: 13. This CDR3 spans 15 amino acids. This chain's CDR3 is CASSPPGQAVGEQYF. CDR3 nucleotide sequence: TGTGCCAGCAGTCCCCCGGGACAGGCGGTTGGAGAGCAGTACTTC. Complete variable domain (other parts from reference TRBV28 and TRBJ2-7): DVKVTQSSRYLVKRTGEKVFLECVQDMDHENMFWYRQDPGLGLRLIYFSYDVKMKEKGDIPEGYSVSREKKERFSLILESASTNQTSMYLCASSPPGQAVGEQYFGPGTRLTVT.

This clonotype showed up many times. The chain has TRBV28 and TRBJ2-7, with a tentative D call TRBD1 (6 bases). The length of the CDR3 is 14 residues. The V gene lost 5 bases and the J gene lost 6 bases, with 17 bases spanning the gap. The germline CDR1 and CDR2 sequences are MDHEN and SYDVKM. This CDR3 reads CASSPPYRDGEQYF. The CDR3, as DNA: TGTGCCAGCAGTCCGCCGTACAGGGACGGCGAGCAGTACTTC.